The 17 T cell receptor beta chains in this list originate from one sample, sequenced in a study of memory CD4+ T cells and cytomegalovirus serostatus. The sort gate was single viable CD3+CD4+CD8-CD45RO+ cells for memory CD4+ T cells. Data came from immunoSEQ multiplex PCR; TCRdb stores just in-frame clones and leaves some out. The data show just under 60,000 clones, with 81% seen just once and roughly 1% held by the top ten. The sequencing input was memory CD4+ T cells from blood. All receptors derive from an adult in good health and CMV-seronegative.

The rearrangement uses TRBV7-2 and TRBJ2-1; 10 nucleotides align to TRBD2. The CDR3 runs to 15 residues. The V gene's germline CDR1 is SGHTA and CDR2 FQGNSA. V lost 4 bases, J lost 2 bases, and 2 bases stayed unmatched. CDR3 DNA: TGTGCCAGCAGCTACGGGACTAGCGCCTACAATGAGCAGTTCTTC. Amino acid sequence: CASSYGTSAYNEQFF.

The chain links TRBV14 to TRBJ1-5, with a possible D match to TRBD1 (5 bases). The CDR3 sequence is 17 residues long. Germline CDR1 reads SGHDN; CDR2 reads FVKESK. V was pared by 4 bases and J by 2 bases, with 18 bases between. The CDR3 nucleotides are TGTGCCAGCAGCCCCTTTCCGGGGCGGGGTTGCAATCAGCCCCAGCATTTT. This gives the protein CASSPFPGRGCNQPQHF. Together with reference TRBV14 and TRBJ1-5, the CDR3 gives the full variable domain: EAGVTQFPSHSVIEKGQTVTLRCDPISGHDNLYWYRRVMGKEIKFLLHFVKESKQDESGMPNNRFLAERTGGTYSTLKVQPAELEDSGVYFCASSPFPGRGCNQPQHFGDGTRLSIL.

This chain links TRBV15 with TRBJ2-1, with unresolved D. The CDR3 covers 16 residues. Looked up from germline, CDR1 is LNHNV and CDR2 is YYDKDF (reference sequence). The V end was cut by 0 bases, the J end by 0 bases, with 9 bases between. The DNA of the CDR3 is TGTGCCACCAGCAGAGAGGGCCAGCCCTCCTACAATGAGCAGTTCTTC. Translating gives CATSREGQPSYNEQFF.

This sequence joins TRBV4-2 and TRBJ1-3; TRBD1 might be the D (6 bases). The CDR3 totals 16 residues. V lost 3 bases and J lost 2, with 14 bases in between. Looked up from germline, CDR1 is LGHNA and CDR2 is YNFKEQ. CDR3 sequence: CASSQKGGTAGNTIYF. In nucleotides, the CDR3 is TGTGCCAGCAGCCAGAAGGGGGGGACGGCTGGAAACACCATATATTTT.

This rearrangement joins TRBV7-9 to TRBJ1-2; TRBD1 matches 12 bases. Trimming took 8 bases from V and 7 from J; bases not matched to a gene: 11. The CDR3 consists of 15 residues. Looked up from germline, CDR1 is SEHNR and CDR2 is FQNEAQ (reference sequence). As DNA, the CDR3 is TGTGCCAGCTTAGGGACAGGGGGCTCATCTGGTGGCTACACCTTC. This gives the protein CASLGTGGSSGGYTF. Together with reference TRBV7-9 and TRBJ1-2, the CDR3 gives the full variable domain: DTGVSQNPRHKITKRGQNVTFRCDPISEHNRLYWYRQTLGQGPEFLTYFQNEAQLEKSRLLSDRFSAERPKGSFSTLEIQRTEQGDSAMYLCASLGTGGSSGGYTFGSGTRLTVV.

The chain couples TRBV7-3 to TRBJ1-1; 8 bases are a match to TRBD1. CDR3 length: 15 amino acids. The V segment lost 2 bases and the J segment 3 bases; nucleotides outside the gene matches: 5. The germline gives CDR1 SGHTA, CDR2 FQGTGA. CDR3 in amino acids: CASSLDSRGHTEAFF. CDR3 coding DNA: TGTGCCAGCAGCTTAGACTCCAGGGGGCACACTGAAGCTTTCTTT.

The sample holds a few counts of this clone. V and J are TRBV7-9 and TRBJ1-1; D is perhaps TRBD1 (6 bases). The length of the CDR3 is 13 residues. Trimming took 5 bases from V and 1 from J, leaving 8 bases between them. Germline-derived CDR1 and CDR2 are SEHNR and FQNEAQ (reference sequence). This chain's CDR3 is CASSGQRNTEAFF. As DNA, the CDR3 is TGTGCCAGCAGCGGACAGAGGAACACTGAAGCTTTCTTT. Full variable domain (remainder filled in from reference TRBV7-9 and TRBJ1-1): DTGVSQNPRHKITKRGQNVTFRCDPISEHNRLYWYRQTLGQGPEFLTYFQNEAQLEKSRLLSDRFSAERPKGSFSTLEIQRTEQGDSAMYLCASSGQRNTEAFFGQGTRLTVV.

This chain links TRBV7-9 with TRBJ2-5; D is possibly TRBD2 (6 bases). The CDR3 covers 15 residues. CDR1 is SEHNR, CDR2 FQNEAQ, per germline (reference sequence). The V end was cut by 4 bases, the J end by 0 bases, with 12 bases between. The CDR3 coding sequence is TGTGCCAGCAGCTCGACGCTAGCGAACCAAGAGACCCAGTACTTC. Translated, it gives CASSSTLANQETQYF.

This chain links TRBV5-1 with TRBJ2-6; the D gene is possibly TRBD1 (6 bases). CDR1 is SGHRS, CDR2 YFSETQ, per germline. Trimming stripped 7 bases from V and 1 base from J, with 12 bases between. This CDR3 comprises 15 residues. CDR3 sequence: CASCQGGSGANVLTF. The CDR3 DNA reads as TGCGCCAGCTGCCAAGGGGGATCTGGGGCCAACGTCCTGACTTTC.

The V and J genes are TRBV6-5 and TRBJ2-7, with D possibly matching TRBD1 (6 bases). CDR1 and CDR2 (germline): MNHEY, SVGAGI. V lost 2 bases to trimming and J lost 0 bases, with 8 bases between them. The CDR3 has 14 residues. For the CDR3, the DNA is TGTGCCAGCAGTTACCGGGACAACTCCTACGAGCAGTACTTC. It translates to CASSYRDNSYEQYF.

This chain joins TRBV28 and TRBJ2-5; 9 bases match TRBD2. The CDR3 totals 14 residues. The J segment lost 5 bases and the V segment lost 7 bases, leaving 8 bases of the junction unmatched. CDR1 is MDHEN and CDR2 is SYDVKM in the germline V gene. The chain's CDR3 is CASTTAGGPETQYF. CDR3 DNA sequence: TGTGCCAGCACTACTGCGGGAGGGCCGGAGACCCAGTACTTC.

The J gene is TRBJ2-1, the V gene TRBV29-1; possibly TRBD1 or TRBD2 for D (6 bases each). V shed 8 bases and J shed 6 bases, with 14 bases lying between them. The CDR3 totals 12 residues. CDR1 is SQVTM, CDR2 ANQGSEA, per germline. The CDR3 spells CSWGAAFNEQFF. In nucleotides, the CDR3 is TGCAGCTGGGGGGCCGCTTTCAATGAGCAGTTCTTC.

The chain has TRBV7-2 and TRBJ1-1; D uncertain. Germline V gene lookup returns CDR1 SGHTA and CDR2 FQGNSA. The ends were cut back, 2 bases at V and 2 bases at J, with 12 bases in the middle. The CDR3 is 15 residues long. The DNA for the CDR3 is TGTGCCAGCAGCTTAAGTAGTCAGTCAAACACTGAAGCTTTCTTT. Translation: CASSLSSQSNTEAFF.

The chain uses TRBV5-4 and TRBJ2-1, with 11 bases matching TRBD2. V shed 4 bases, J shed 7 bases, and the junction held 7 bases outside the gene matches. The CDR3 is 15 amino acids. The germline CDR1 and CDR2 sequences are SGHNT and YYREEE (reference sequence). The CDR3 loop is CASSILAGAGNEQFF. In DNA, the CDR3 is TGTGCCAGCAGCATACTAGCGGGAGCGGGGAATGAGCAGTTCTTC.

The V and J genes are TRBV6-5 and TRBJ2-4, with TRBD1 as a possible D gene (5 bases). This CDR3 has 14 residues. V shed 6 bases and J shed 3 bases, with 12 bases lying between them. The germline CDR1 and CDR2 sequences are MNHEY and SVGAGI. The CDR3 here is CASSLTDSKNIQYF. The CDR3 DNA is TGTGCCAGCAGCCTAACAGACAGCAAAAACATTCAGTACTTC.

V usage is TRBV7-2 and J usage is TRBJ1-1; no firm D call. V lost 1 base to trimming and J lost 0 bases, with 6 bases between them. This CDR3 is 14 amino acids long. Germline loops: CDR1 SGHTA, CDR2 FQGNSA. CDR3 sequence: CASSLGPVNTEAFF. In DNA, the CDR3 is TGTGCCAGCAGCTTAGGTCCGGTGAACACTGAAGCTTTCTTT.

The rearrangement links TRBV30 to TRBJ1-1; no reliable D call. Trimming took 3 bases from V and 3 from J, leaving 14 bases between them. Germline CDR1 GTSNPN, CDR2 SVGIG (reference sequence). The CDR3 totals 14 residues. CDR3 coding DNA: TGTGCCTGGAGCGCGCGGAAGGGAGACACTGAAGCTTTCTTT. Translation: CAWSARKGDTEAFF.